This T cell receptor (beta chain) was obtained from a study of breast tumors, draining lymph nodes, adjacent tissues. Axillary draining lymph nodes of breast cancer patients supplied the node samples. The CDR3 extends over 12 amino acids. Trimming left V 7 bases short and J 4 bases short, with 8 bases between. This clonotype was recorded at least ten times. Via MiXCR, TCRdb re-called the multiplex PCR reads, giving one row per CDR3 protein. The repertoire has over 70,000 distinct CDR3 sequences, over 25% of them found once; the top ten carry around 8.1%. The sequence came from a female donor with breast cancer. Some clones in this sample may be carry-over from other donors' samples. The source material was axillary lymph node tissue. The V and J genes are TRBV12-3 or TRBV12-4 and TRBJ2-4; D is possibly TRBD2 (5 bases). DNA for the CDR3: TGTGCCAGCACGACGGGAAAAAACATTCAGTACTTC. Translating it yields CASTTGKNIQYF.